The TCR beta chain under discussion was sequenced for a study of blood T cell repertoires in COVID-19. Study summary: The origin of the acute and convalescent COVID-19 samples was the United States, Italy and Spain. PBMCs, B-cell-depleted T cells, or T cells were the source of the cDNA or gDNA that made up the material.

The authors' processing: It was from reference gene primer amplification that nucleated cell counts were estimated. The repertoire was sequenced with immunoSEQ multiplex PCR; TCRdb's copy has only in-frame clones and lacks some. The DNA gave D and trimming, while V, J and clone size come from that table. The repertoire includes around 60,000 clones, around 89% of them detected once, and approximately 8% sits in the top ten. The CDR3 extends over 13 amino acids. The germline V gene encodes CDR1 MNHEY and CDR2 SVGAGI. V shed 6 bases and J shed 8 bases, with 16 bases lying between them. The receptor was derived from a human donor with active COVID-19. The donor label of this sample is uncertain. Sequenced input: peripheral blood. This rearrangement joins TRBV6-5 to TRBJ1-2; D possibly corresponds to TRBD1 (5 bases). The DNA for the CDR3 is TGTGCCAGCAGACTGGGGACTCAGAGCGGCTACACCTTC. Translated: CASRLGTQSGYTF.